The rows below give T cell receptor beta chains drawn from one sample of a study of blood T cell repertoires in COVID-19. TCRdb keeps only in-frame clones here, not all; method: immunoSEQ multiplex PCR. Among more than 60,000 clones listed, roughly 89% were seen once. Sequencing used peripheral blood. The source of these receptors is a man aged 45-60 years with acute or convalescent COVID-19. CDR3s include the opening cysteine and the closing phenylalanine or tryptophan. The D gene is left open where the match is weak. Only some rows state a clone size, as once, few, many or a class for expanded clones.

>12|-|TRBJ2-3|-|TRBV6-5
CASSMRLDTQYF
TGTGCCAGCAGTATGAGGCTGGATACGCAGTATTTT
>13|TRBD1|TRBJ1-1|-|TRBV3-1/TRBV3-2
CASSQTGLLEAFF
TGTGCCAGCAGCCAGACAGGGCTTCTTGAAGCTTTCTTT
>15|-|TRBJ2-7|-|TRBV19
CASSISQMNSYEQYF
TGTGCCAGTAGTATTTCACAGATGAACTCCTACGAGCAGTACTTC
>18|-|TRBJ2-7|-|TRBV18
CASSPGWGSLTSSYEQYF
TGTGCCAGCTCCCCCGGGTGGGGCTCTCTCACGAGCTCCTACGAGCAGTACTTC
>13|-|TRBJ1-4|-|TRBV7-2
CASSPGALEKLFF
TGTGCCAGCAGCCCAGGGGCCCTTGAAAAACTGTTTTTT
>18|TRBD1|TRBJ1-2|-|TRBV15
CATSRDWPGQGANYGYTF
TGTGCCACCAGCAGAGACTGGCCGGGACAGGGTGCAAACTATGGCTACACCTTC
>16|-|TRBJ1-1|-|TRBV5-6
CASSSRTPGWNTEAFF
TGTGCCAGCAGCTCGAGAACCCCAGGGTGGAACACTGAAGCTTTCTTT
>13|TRBD1|TRBJ1-2|-|TRBV24-1
CATRRGQAYGYTF
TGTGCCACCAGGAGGGGACAGGCCTATGGCTACACCTTC
>16|TRBD1|TRBJ1-5|-|TRBV25-1
CASSERGRGSNQPQHF
TGTGCCAGCAGTGAAAGGGGGCGCGGTAGCAATCAGCCCCAGCATTTT
>15|-|TRBJ2-1|-|TRBV7-2
CASSLGPGEQYEQFF
TGTGCCAGCAGCTTAGGGCCAGGGGAACAATACGAGCAGTTCTTC
>14|-|TRBJ2-2|-|TRBV30
CAWTQTGYTGELFF
TGTGCCTGGACTCAAACAGGGTACACCGGGGAGCTGTTTTTT
>14|TRBD1|TRBJ2-1|-|TRBV27
CASSWTGGINEQFF
TGTGCCAGCAGTTGGACAGGGGGTATCAATGAGCAGTTCTTC
>13|-|TRBJ1-5|once|TRBV6-1
CASSETGNQPQHF
TGTGCCAGCAGTGAAACAGGGAATCAGCCCCAGCATTTT
>16|-|TRBJ2-1|-|TRBV27
CASSLGNGGGGYEQFF
TGTGCCAGCAGTCTCGGTAATGGGGGCGGTGGCTATGAGCAGTTCTTC
>14|TRBD2|TRBJ2-7|-|TRBV6-6
CASRGLAVSYEQYF
TGTGCCAGCAGGGGACTAGCGGTCTCCTACGAGCAGTACTTC
>12|-|TRBJ2-7|-|TRBV6-1
CASSEHSYEQYF
TGTGCCAGCAGTGAACACTCCTACGAGCAGTACTTC
>15|-|TRBJ2-4|-|TRBV25-1
CASTHYGSGKNIQYF
TGTGCCAGCACCCACTACGGGTCGGGCAAAAACATTCAGTACTTC
>15|TRBD2|TRBJ2-1|-|TRBV20-1
CSASHGRTSYNEQFF
TGCAGTGCTAGTCACGGGAGGACCTCCTACAATGAGCAGTTCTTC
>14|-|TRBJ1-6|-|TRBV7-2
CASSSTGFNSPLHF
TGTGCCAGCAGCTCGACCGGGTTTAATTCACCCCTCCACTTT
>15|-|TRBJ1-3|-|TRBV19
CASSMGGNSGNTIYF
TGTGCCAGTAGTATGGGCGGGAACTCTGGAAACACCATATATTTT
>12|-|TRBJ1-2|once|TRBV3-1/TRBV3-2
CASSTVNYGYTF
TGTGCCAGCAGCACGGTTAACTATGGCTACACCTTC
>14|-|TRBJ2-2|once|TRBV18
CASSRTANTGELFF
TGTGCCAGCTCACGGACAGCAAACACCGGGGAGCTGTTTTTT
>17|TRBD2|TRBJ2-1|-|TRBV6-1
CASSGRLAFISYNEQFF
TGTGCCAGCAGTGGCCGACTAGCCTTTATCTCCTACAATGAGCAGTTCTTC
>12|-|TRBJ1-5|-|TRBV5-4
CASSLGRGPQHF
TGTGCCAGCAGCTTGGGGAGGGGACCCCAGCATTTT
>15|-|TRBJ2-1|-|TRBV24-1
CATSAPGERYNEQFF
TGTGCCACCAGTGCCCCGGGAGAGCGGTACAATGAGCAGTTCTTC
>15|-|TRBJ1-2|-|TRBV19
CASSIDFGGSYGYTF
TGTGCCAGTAGTATAGATTTCGGAGGAAGCTATGGCTACACCTTC
>16|TRBD1|TRBJ2-3|-|TRBV29-1
CSVVQGRRATTDTQYF
TGCAGCGTGGTACAGGGGCGCCGGGCGACGACAGATACGCAGTATTTT
>15|TRBD2|TRBJ2-5|-|TRBV18
CASSHPSGKQETQYF
TGTGCCAGCTCCCATCCTAGCGGGAAGCAAGAGACCCAGTACTTC
>20|TRBD1|TRBJ2-5|-|TRBV7-2
CASSLALWTPGRGRGETQYF
TGTGCCAGCAGCTTAGCTTTATGGACTCCCGGCAGGGGGCGCGGGGAGACCCAGTACTTC
>15|-|TRBJ1-1|-|TRBV5-6
CASSLFGQGLFEAFF
TGTGCCAGCAGCTTGTTCGGCCAGGGCCTCTTTGAAGCTTTCTTT
>20|TRBD1|TRBJ1-1|-|TRBV12-5
CASGSNTGRDRGRENTEAFF
TGTGCTAGTGGTTCGAATACCGGACGGGACAGGGGGAGGGAGAACACTGAAGCTTTCTTT
>17|TRBD2|TRBJ2-3|few|TRBV7-9
CASSLGVGGRATDTQYF
TGTGCCAGCAGCTTAGGTGTAGGCGGGAGGGCCACAGATACGCAGTATTTT
>16|TRBD1|TRBJ1-2|-|TRBV7-9
CASSLGGTEGLYGYTF
TGTGCCAGCAGCTTAGGGGGGACAGAGGGTCTCTATGGCTACACCTTC